The 14 T cell receptor beta chains listed next were all sequenced from one sample in a study of cytomegalovirus exposure and HLA in healthy donors. Both 60 Vbeta primers and 13 Jbeta primers went into the PCR. Method: immunoSEQ multiplex PCR; TCRdb's copy keeps in-frame clones and lacks some. The table records about 85,000 clones, 80% of them present only once. Sequencing input: PBMCs. These receptors were collected from a woman aged 45-59 years in good health and CMV-seropositive.

The chain couples TRBV6-4 to TRBJ2-7; 9 nucleotides line up with TRBD2. The germline V gene encodes CDR1 MRHNA and CDR2 SNTAGT. J gave up 2 bases and V 4 bases, and 9 bases lay outside the gene matches. The CDR3 totals 16 residues. CDR3 sequence reads: CASSGGGREGPYEQYV. The CDR3 DNA reads as TGTGCCAGCAGTGGGGGAGGGCGGGAGGGCCCCTACGAGCAGTACGTC.

This clone was seen a few times. In DNA, the CDR3 is TGTGCCAGCAGTTTCGGAGGCTATATGAACACTGAAGCTTTCTTT. As protein: CASSFGGYMNTEAFF. The chain joins TRBV28 to TRBJ1-1; D not resolved. The CDR3 covers 15 residues. Between the trimmed V and J ends, which lost 3 bases and 0 bases, there was a span of 11 bases. Per germline, CDR1 MDHEN and CDR2 SYDVKM.

The rearrangement uses TRBV7-3 and TRBJ2-1, with 9 positions matching TRBD2. The CDR3 is 14 amino acids. The V gene end was trimmed by 5 bases and the J gene end by 9 bases; junction bases not matched to a gene: 8. The germline CDR1 and CDR2 sequences are SGHTA and FQGTGA. In DNA form, the CDR3 reads TGTGCCAGCAGCCGATACCTAGCGGGACTTGAGCAGTTCTTC. Translated: CASSRYLAGLEQFF. Variable domain in full (rest from reference TRBV7-3 and TRBJ2-1): GAGVSQTPSNKVTEKGKYVELRCDPISGHTALYWYRQSLGQGPEFLIYFQGTGAADDSGLPNDRFFAVRPEGSVSTLKIQRTERGDSAVYLCASSRYLAGLEQFFGPGTRLTVL.

This rearrangement joins TRBV2 to TRBJ1-2, with a possible D match to TRBD1 (6 bases). Trimming removed 9 bases from V and 4 bases from J, with 9 bases in between. The CDR3 is 11 amino acids. In germline, CDR1 is SNHLY, CDR2 FYNNEI. CDR3 coding DNA: TGTGCCAGTGGACAGATCTATGGCTACACCTTC. It translates to CASGQIYGYTF.

The chain recombines TRBV7-8 with TRBJ2-2, with a weak D call TRBD2 (7 bases). Trimming took off 1 base at V and 5 bases at J, with 11 bases between the two ends. This CDR3 region has 15 residues. In germline, CDR1 is SGHVS, CDR2 FQNEAQ. CDR3 sequence: CASSLGRGRTGELFF. The CDR3 coding sequence is TGTGCCAGCAGCTTAGGGCGGGGGCGGACCGGGGAGCTGTTTTTT.

This chain uses TRBV2 with TRBJ2-7; TRBD1 matches at 9 bases. The trim removed 5 bases at V and 5 bases at J, leaving 7 bases unmatched. The germline gives CDR1 SNHLY, CDR2 FYNNEI. The CDR3 runs to 14 residues. This chain's CDR3 is CASSPYRGRDEQYV. The CDR3 DNA sequence: TGTGCCAGCAGTCCATACAGGGGGCGCGACGAGCAGTACGTC.

The chain links TRBV5-1 to TRBJ1-1, with no clear D. Germline V CDR1 and CDR2: SGHRS, YFSETQ. The CDR3 runs 15 residues. Trimming stripped 1 base from V and 4 bases from J, with 14 bases between. The CDR3 reads CASSLFQVSSTEAFF. The CDR3 DNA reads as TGCGCCAGCAGCTTGTTTCAGGTGTCGAGCACTGAAGCTTTCTTT.

This rearrangement joins TRBV30 to TRBJ1-4; perhaps TRBD1 as D (5 bases). The V and J ends lost 2 bases and 0 bases respectively, with 10 bases between them. The CDR3 is made up of 15 amino acids. From germline, CDR1 is GTSNPN and CDR2 SVGIG (reference sequence). CDR3 region: CAWSWGRATNEKLFF. For the CDR3, the DNA is TGTGCCTGGAGTTGGGGCAGAGCAACTAATGAAAAACTGTTTTTT.

This clone occurred once. This chain links TRBV27 with TRBJ2-3, with TRBD2 identical over 7 bases. With 6 bases clipped from V and 0 bases from J, the junction kept 6 bases outside the gene matches. The CDR3 has 15 residues. CDR1 is MNHEY, CDR2 SMNVEV, per germline (reference sequence). The CDR3 loop is CASRRTGGSTDTQYF. As DNA, the CDR3 is TGTGCCAGCAGGAGAACGGGGGGTAGCACAGATACGCAGTATTTT.

This rearrangement joins TRBV11-2 to TRBJ1-2; 7 nucleotides agree with TRBD1. Germline CDR1 reads SGHAT; CDR2 reads FQNNGV. The CDR3 extends over 15 amino acids. V was clipped by 5 bases and J by 4 bases; unmatched bases: 10. CDR3 in DNA: TGTGCCAGCAGCCCCGGGGGACAGTTGGGCTATGGCTACACCTTC. Translating gives CASSPGGQLGYGYTF.

The V call is TRBV6-1, the J call TRBJ1-5, with a tentative D call TRBD1 (6 bases). The CDR3 is 16 residues long. Between the trimmed V and J ends, which lost 4 bases and 2 bases, there was a span of 15 bases. Germline assignment: CDR1 MNHNS and CDR2 SASEGT. The CDR3 sequence is CASSVMTGGGNQPQHF. Written as DNA, the CDR3 is TGTGCCAGCAGTGTAATGACAGGTGGTGGCAATCAGCCCCAGCATTTT.

The chain is built from TRBV6-1 and TRBJ1-1, with 10 bases that match TRBD1. The CDR3 is made up of 15 amino acids. The germline V gene has CDR1 MNHNS and CDR2 SASEGT. V was pared by 1 base and J by 6 bases, with 5 bases of the junction left unmatched. In DNA form, the CDR3 reads TGTGCCAGCAGTGAAGTGGGGACAGGGGCATCTGAAGCTTTCTTT. It is translated as CASSEVGTGASEAFF.

The genes are TRBV21-1 and TRBJ1-2; TRBD1 was called by the table and not checked on the DNA. TRBV21-1 is given as a pseudogene. The CDR3 spans 15 residues. The CDR3 bases are TGCGCCAGCAGTGATACACCCGACAGCCCTTATGGCTACACCTTC. This sequence encodes CASSDTPDSPYGYTF.

CDR3 in amino acids: CASRPGTSNYGYTF. In nucleotides, the CDR3 is TGTGCCAGCCGCCCCGGGACATCGAACTATGGCTACACCTTC. The genes are TRBV6-5 and TRBJ1-2, with D possibly TRBD1 on 6 matching bases. Between the trimmed V and J ends, which lost 8 bases and 2 bases, there was a span of 15 bases. This CDR3 region has 14 residues. The germline CDR1 and CDR2 sequences are MNHEY and SVGAGI.